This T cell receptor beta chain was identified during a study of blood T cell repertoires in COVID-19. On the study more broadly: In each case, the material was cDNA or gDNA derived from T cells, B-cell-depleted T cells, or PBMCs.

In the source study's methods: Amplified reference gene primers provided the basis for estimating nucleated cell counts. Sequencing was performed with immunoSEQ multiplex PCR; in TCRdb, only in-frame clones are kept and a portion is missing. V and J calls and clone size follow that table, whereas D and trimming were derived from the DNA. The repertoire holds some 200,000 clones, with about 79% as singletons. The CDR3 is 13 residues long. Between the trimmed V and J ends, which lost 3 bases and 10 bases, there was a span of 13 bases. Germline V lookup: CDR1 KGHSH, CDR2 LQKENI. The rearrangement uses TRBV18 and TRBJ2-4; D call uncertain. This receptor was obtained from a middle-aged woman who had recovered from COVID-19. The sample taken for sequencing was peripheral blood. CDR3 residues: CASSPLPDTIQYF. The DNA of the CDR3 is TGTGCCAGCTCACCTCTCCCCGACACTATTCAGTACTTC.